What follows are 4 T cell receptor beta chains derived from one specimen sequenced in a study of blood T cell repertoires in COVID-19. Profiling relied on immunoSEQ multiplex PCR, and the TCRdb table lists in-frame clones only, not all of them. The sample contains under 250,000 clones, about 82% of which appear only once. The sequenced sample was peripheral blood. The source of these receptors is an older woman with active or convalescent COVID-19.

The sample holds a few counts of this clone. Other nucleotide sequences in the sample specify the same CDR3. This chain connects TRBV6-1 to TRBJ2-7, with D hard to call. The CDR3 sequence is 12 residues long. Between the trimmed V and J ends, which lost 2 bases and 3 bases, there was a span of 5 bases. The germline V gene encodes CDR1 MNHNS and CDR2 SASEGT. The CDR3 nucleotides are TGTGCCAGCAGTGAACCCGGCTACGAGCAGTACTTC. This encodes CASSEPGYEQYF.

The chain joins TRBV7-9 to TRBJ1-5, with TRBD1 matching 10 bases. Looked up from germline, CDR1 is SEHNR and CDR2 is FQNEAQ (reference sequence). Losses at the gene ends were 4 bases for V and 5 bases for J; bases not matched to a gene: 11. The CDR3 consists of 17 residues. In nucleotides, the CDR3 is TGTGCCAGCAGCTCCACCAGCACCGGGACAGGGGATCAGCCCCAGCATTTT. Encoded protein: CASSSTSTGTGDQPQHF.

The chain recombines TRBV6-5 with TRBJ2-5; TRBD1 agrees at 7 bases. V dropped 0 bases and J dropped 7; count of bases not matched to a gene: 8. CDR1 and CDR2 (germline): MNHEY, SVGAGI. The CDR3 sequence is 15 residues long. For the CDR3, the DNA is TGTGCCAGCAGTTACTCGGCGGACAGGTGGCGGACCCAGTACTTC. Its protein is CASSYSADRWRTQYF.

CDR3 amino acids: CASSLSGSAGELFF. CDR3 bases: TGTGCCAGCAGCTTGAGCGGGAGCGCCGGGGAGCTGTTTTTT. This sequence joins TRBV7-3 and TRBJ2-2, with 8 bases aligning to TRBD2. From germline, CDR1 is SGHTA and CDR2 FQGTGA. V was clipped by 3 bases and J by 6 bases; unmatched bases: 3. The CDR3 sequence is 14 residues long.